The entry below describes one T cell receptor beta chain. Its antigen has not been determined. Base qualities were left out, and no much larger clone turns up one base away. Library construction relied on the immunoSEQ multiplex PCR assay. The table comes from immuneACCESS by way of TCRdb, which keeps in-frame sequences with V and J called. Part of the clones is missing from these tables; in studies checked, under half for an unresolved V gene and the rest for unknown reasons. The sample data list about 70,000 clones, and roughly 94% of these were observed just once. Around 0.6% of the sample goes to the ten largest clones. This sample is drawn from a study of T cell changes during pregnancy in multiple sclerosis (dated by TCRdb to about 2019). The study in broad terms: The study looked at changes in the T cell repertoire across pregnancy in women with multiple sclerosis.

Ends trimmed: V by 10 bases, J by 8 bases; bases unmatched to a gene: 7. According to the germline V gene (reference sequence), CDR1 reads MNHNY and CDR2 reads SVGAGI. Taken from cysteine to phenylalanine, the CDR3 has 12 residues. Left in the record is the CDR3 DNA by itself, 36 bases read in frame from the first base. Recombination connected TRBV6-6 to TRBJ2-1; TRBD2 aligns with 8 central bases. The source was peripheral blood, collected in the third trimester of pregnancy. This sequence was found in a female donor with multiple sclerosis, enrolled in a pregnancy study. The CDR3 region reads CATGGARDEQFF. DNA sequence: TGTGCCACCGGGGGGGCCAGAGATGAGCAGTTCTTC.